The 16 T cell receptor beta chains listed next were all sequenced from one sample in a study of T cells in Graves' hyperthyroidism and ophthalmopathy. RNA transcripts yielded amplified TCR beta CDR3 regions. During a first-round RT-PCR of the TCR CDR3, the HTBI primer set was used. Each CDR3 protein gets one entry after TCRdb re-called the multiplex PCR reads with MiXCR. The repertoire consists of a few hundred thousand distinct CDR3 sequences, with around 16% occurring once and the leading ten covering roughly 3.5%. The sample taken for sequencing was blood. The receptors shown here come from a woman aged 40-49 years with Graves' ophthalmopathy.

The chain uses TRBV10-2 and TRBJ2-5; D remains unclear. Germline CDR1 reads WSHSY; CDR2 reads SAAADI. V dropped 2 bases and J dropped 5 bases, with 9 bases sitting between them. The CDR3 is 13 amino acids. Here the CDR3 reads CASSESSIETQYF. CDR3 nucleotide sequence: TGCGCCAGCAGTGAGAGTAGCATCGAGACCCAGTACTTC.

This clonotype occurred many times. The V call is TRBV27, the J call TRBJ1-1; D is ambiguous. CDR3 length: 15 residues. CDR1 and CDR2 (germline): MNHEY, SMNVEV (reference sequence). V lost 6 bases and J 10 bases, leaving 24 bases between the germline ends. The CDR3 nucleotides read TGTGCCAGCAGCACCGAGGTGCGCTCACTCGAGAGAGCTTTCTTT. The encoded protein is CASSTEVRSLERAFF.

Ten or more counts support this clonotype. Written as DNA, the CDR3 is TGTGCCAGCAGTTTACAGGGACCTGAGCAGTTCTTC. This encodes CASSLQGPEQFF. The chain recombines TRBV28 with TRBJ2-1; D might be TRBD1 or TRBD2, each matching 5 bases. The V end was cut by 2 bases, the J end by 9 bases, with 8 bases between. The V gene's germline CDR1 is MDHEN and CDR2 SYDVKM. The CDR3 consists of 12 residues.

This clonotype was counted a few times. The rearrangement links TRBV19 to TRBJ2-6; no clear D gene. The CDR3 spans 18 residues. Germline CDR1 reads LNHDA; CDR2 reads SQIVND (reference sequence). V lost 0 bases, J lost 4 bases, and 16 bases lay in between. The CDR3 DNA reads TGTGCCAGTAGTATAGACGCCGGCCCGCTGCGAGGGGCCAACGTCCTGACTTTC. Translation: CASSIDAGPLRGANVLTF.

In this sample, this clonotype turned up a few times. This sequence joins TRBV6-1 and TRBJ2-2; no clear D. CDR3 size: 13 residues. Germline V gives CDR1 MNHNS, CDR2 SASEGT. Trimming removed 5 bases at V and 8 bases at J, with 12 bases between. The CDR3 nucleotides read TGTGCCAGCAGTTACCTGCTCACTGGGGAGCTGTTTTTT. Amino acids: CASSYLLTGELFF.

Only a few counts were recorded for this clonotype. The chain joins TRBV12-3 or TRBV12-4 to TRBJ2-3; D is perhaps TRBD1 (5 bases). V gave up 2 bases and J gave up 4 bases, with 16 bases separating them. This CDR3 is 16 amino acids long. The DNA of the CDR3 is TGTGCCAGCAGTTTAATGCTTCAAAAGGGGTCAGATACGCAGTATTTT. Amino acid sequence: CASSLMLQKGSDTQYF.

There are many counts of this clonotype. The genes are TRBV3-1 and TRBJ2-7; TRBD2 is a possible D gene (6 bases). This CDR3 has 15 residues. Deletions cut 1 base from V and 4 bases from J, with 14 bases between. The germline CDR1 and CDR2 sequences are LGHDT and YNNKEL (reference sequence). CDR3 region: CASSQAQQGLYEQYF. The CDR3 nucleotides read TGTGCCAGCAGCCAAGCTCAGCAGGGACTTTACGAGCAGTACTTC.

This clonotype has a handful of counts. The chain recombines TRBV11-3 with TRBJ2-2, with TRBD1 identical over 8 bases. The CDR3 totals 18 residues. CDR1 and CDR2 (germline): SGHNT, YENEEA. The J segment lost 1 base and the V segment lost 4 bases, leaving 11 bases of the junction unmatched. CDR3 sequence (DNA): TGTGCCAGCAGCTCCACGAAAGGACAGGGAAAGAACACCGGGGAGCTGTTTTTT. Protein sequence: CASSSTKGQGKNTGELFF.

The gene calls are TRBV27 and TRBJ2-5; D remains unclear. The length of the CDR3 is 13 residues. The V and J ends lost 0 bases and 3 bases respectively, with 5 bases between them. Germline loops: CDR1 MNHEY, CDR2 SMNVEV (reference sequence). The CDR3 region has the DNA TGTGCCAGCAGTTTATCGGATAAAGAGACCCAGTACTTC. Protein sequence: CASSLSDKETQYF.

In its sample, this clonotype was seen many times. The V gene is TRBV6-1, the J gene TRBJ2-1, with a weak D call TRBD2 (6 bases). The V gene lost 7 bases and the J gene lost 4 bases, with 17 bases spanning the gap. CDR1 and CDR2 (germline): MNHNS, SASEGT. The CDR3 has 15 amino acids. DNA for the CDR3: TGTGCCAGCATTACAGCGAGCGGGTCTTACAATGAGCAGTTCTTC. It yields the protein CASITASGSYNEQFF.

The V gene is TRBV18, the J gene TRBJ2-7, with TRBD2 matching over 9 bases. CDR1 is KGHSH, CDR2 LQKENI, per germline. With 3 bases clipped from V and 6 bases from J, the junction kept 15 bases outside the gene matches. The CDR3 totals 17 residues. Written as DNA, the CDR3 is TGTGCCAGCTCACCCCGGGCGGGAGGGCCCCGAGGGTCCGAGCAGTACTTC. Its translation: CASSPRAGGPRGSEQYF.

This chain links TRBV28 with TRBJ2-4; 16 bases align to TRBD2. This CDR3 has 21 amino acids. The trim removed 7 bases at V and 9 bases at J, leaving 24 bases unmatched. Germline CDR1 is MDHEN and CDR2 is SYDVKM. CDR3 coding DNA: TGTGCCAGCACCCCCTTTGCCGCTCTACCGGGACTAGCGGGGGGGCTCGGCATTCAGTACTTC. Translated, it gives CASTPFAALPGLAGGLGIQYF.

Concerning this clonotype: At one boundary the junction diverges from the germline segment, which might be a read error. J is TRBJ2-3 and V is TRBV5-1; D is perhaps TRBD2 (5 bases). Germline V gives CDR1 SGHRS, CDR2 YFSETQ. This CDR3 spans 12 amino acids. CDR3 nucleotide sequence: TGTGCCAGCAGCTGGACTACAGATACGCAGTATTTT. Translating it yields CASSWTTDTQYF.

At least ten counts were recorded for this clonotype. The chain joins TRBV6-1 to TRBJ1-1, with D perhaps matching TRBD1 (6 bases). Trimming removed 6 bases at V and 3 bases at J, with 17 bases between. This CDR3 is built from 15 residues. Per the germline V gene, CDR1 is MNHNS and CDR2 is SASEGT. CDR3 DNA sequence: TGTGCCAGCAGAGACAGCGGGGGCGCTTACACTGAAGCTTTCTTT. This encodes CASRDSGGAYTEAFF.

This clonotype was observed a few times. V gene TRBV27 combines with J gene TRBJ2-3; the D gene is possibly TRBD1 (5 bases). Between the trimmed V and J ends, which lost 5 bases and 6 bases, there was a span of 9 bases. There are 12 residues in the CDR3. Germline-derived CDR1 and CDR2 are MNHEY and SMNVEV (reference sequence). CDR3 region: CASSQTVDTQYF. The CDR3 DNA is TGTGCCAGCAGTCAGACAGTGGATACGCAGTATTTT.

This clonotype has more than one count but fewer than ten. The rearrangement links TRBV11-2 to TRBJ1-4; 9 bases fit TRBD1. CDR1 and CDR2 (germline): SGHAT, FQNNGV. Trimming removed 5 bases from V and 5 bases from J; junction bases left unmatched: 3. The CDR3 runs 14 residues. The CDR3 DNA reads TGTGCCAGCAGCAAAGGACAGGGGAATGAAAAACTGTTTTTT. Translating gives CASSKGQGNEKLFF.